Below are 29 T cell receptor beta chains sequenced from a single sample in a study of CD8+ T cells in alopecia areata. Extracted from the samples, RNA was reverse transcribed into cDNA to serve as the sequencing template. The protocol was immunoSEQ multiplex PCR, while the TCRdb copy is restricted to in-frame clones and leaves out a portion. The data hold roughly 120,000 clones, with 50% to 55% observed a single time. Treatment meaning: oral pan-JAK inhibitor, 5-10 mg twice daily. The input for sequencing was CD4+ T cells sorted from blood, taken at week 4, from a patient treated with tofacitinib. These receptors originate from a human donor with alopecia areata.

CDR3 residues: CASSLVMGDGTDTQYF. DNA for the CDR3: TGCGCCAGCAGCTTGGTTATGGGGGATGGAACAGATACGCAGTATTTT. The chain joins TRBV5-1 to TRBJ2-3, with D perhaps TRBD1 or TRBD2 (5 bases each). In germline, CDR1 is SGHRS, CDR2 YFSETQ. Trimming cost V 0 bases and J 3 bases, with 14 bases left between them. The CDR3 is 16 amino acids.

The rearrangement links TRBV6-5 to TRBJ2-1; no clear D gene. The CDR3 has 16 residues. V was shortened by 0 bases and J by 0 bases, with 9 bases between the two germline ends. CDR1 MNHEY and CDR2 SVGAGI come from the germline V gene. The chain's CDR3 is CASSYSNGFSYNEQFF. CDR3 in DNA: TGTGCCAGCAGTTACTCGAACGGGTTCTCCTACAATGAGCAGTTCTTC.

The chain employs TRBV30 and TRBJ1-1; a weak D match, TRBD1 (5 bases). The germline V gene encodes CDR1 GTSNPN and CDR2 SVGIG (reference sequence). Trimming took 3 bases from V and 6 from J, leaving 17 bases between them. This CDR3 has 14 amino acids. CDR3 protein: CAWRGLVRAPEAFF. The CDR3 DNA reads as TGTGCCTGGAGGGGTTTAGTCAGGGCTCCTGAAGCTTTCTTT.

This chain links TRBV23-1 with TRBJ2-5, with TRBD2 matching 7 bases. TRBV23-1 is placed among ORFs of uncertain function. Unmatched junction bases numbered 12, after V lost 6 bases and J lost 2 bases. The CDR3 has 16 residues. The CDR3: CASSVPITSEQETQYF. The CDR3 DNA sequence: TGCGCCAGCAGCGTCCCGATCACTAGCGAACAAGAGACCCAGTACTTC.

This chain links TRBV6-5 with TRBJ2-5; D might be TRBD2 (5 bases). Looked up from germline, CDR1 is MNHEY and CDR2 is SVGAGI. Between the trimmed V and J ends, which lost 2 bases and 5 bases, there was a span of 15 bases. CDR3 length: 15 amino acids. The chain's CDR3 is CASSYLRRGEETQYF. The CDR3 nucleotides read TGTGCCAGCAGTTACCTTCGACGGGGTGAGGAGACCCAGTACTTC.

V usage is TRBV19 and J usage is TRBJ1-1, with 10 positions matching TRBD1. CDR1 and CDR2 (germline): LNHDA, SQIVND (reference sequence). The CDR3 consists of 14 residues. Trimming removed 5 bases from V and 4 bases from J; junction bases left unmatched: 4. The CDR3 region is CASSRTGGITEAFF. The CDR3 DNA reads TGTGCCAGTAGTCGGACAGGGGGAATCACTGAAGCTTTCTTT.

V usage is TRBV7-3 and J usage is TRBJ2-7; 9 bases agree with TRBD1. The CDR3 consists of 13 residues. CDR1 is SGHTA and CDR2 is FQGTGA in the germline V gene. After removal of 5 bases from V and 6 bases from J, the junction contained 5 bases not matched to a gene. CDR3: CASSQGQGTEQYF. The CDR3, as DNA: TGTGCCAGCAGCCAGGGACAGGGCACCGAGCAGTACTTC.

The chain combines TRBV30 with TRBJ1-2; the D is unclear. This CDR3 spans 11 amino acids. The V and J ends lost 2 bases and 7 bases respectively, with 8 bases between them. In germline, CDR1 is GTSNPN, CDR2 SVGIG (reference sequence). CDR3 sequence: CAWSLESGYTF. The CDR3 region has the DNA TGTGCCTGGAGTCTCGAGTCTGGCTACACCTTC.

CDR3 DNA: TGCGCCAGCAGCTCCCCCGGGACTACCTCTGGGGCCAACGTCCTGACTTTC. Its translation: CASSSPGTTSGANVLTF. The chain couples TRBV5-1 to TRBJ2-6; 7 bases align to TRBD2. The CDR3 covers 17 residues. Trimming at V came to 3 bases and at J to 0 bases, leaving 6 bases not matched to a gene. Germline V gene data show CDR1 as SGHRS and CDR2 as YFSETQ. The full variable domain, rest sourced from reference TRBV5-1 and TRBJ2-6, is KAGVTQTPRYLIKTRGQQVTLSCSPISGHRSVSWYQQTPGQGLQFLFEYFSETQRNKGNFPGRFSGRQFSNSRSEMNVSTLELGDSALYLCASSSPGTTSGANVLTFGAGSRLTVL.

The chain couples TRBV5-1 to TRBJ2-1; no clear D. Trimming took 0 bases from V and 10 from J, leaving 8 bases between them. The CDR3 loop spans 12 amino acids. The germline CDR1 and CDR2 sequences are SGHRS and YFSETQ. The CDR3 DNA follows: TGCGCCAGCAGCTTGGAGTTGGGGGAGCAGTTCTTC. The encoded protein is CASSLELGEQFF.

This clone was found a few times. CDR3: CAWRTTAQRGEQFF. CDR3 in DNA: TGTGCCTGGAGGACGACAGCCCAAAGAGGTGAGCAGTTCTTC. The chain carries TRBV30 and TRBJ2-1, with TRBD1 as a possible D gene (5 bases). V was shortened by 3 bases and J by 9 bases, with 18 bases between the two germline ends. The V gene's germline CDR1 is GTSNPN and CDR2 SVGIG (reference sequence). The CDR3 covers 14 residues.

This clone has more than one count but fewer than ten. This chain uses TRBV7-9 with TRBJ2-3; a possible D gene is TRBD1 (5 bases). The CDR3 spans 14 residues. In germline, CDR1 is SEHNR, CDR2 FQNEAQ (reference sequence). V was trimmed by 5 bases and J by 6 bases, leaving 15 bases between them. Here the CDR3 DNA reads TGTGCCAGCAGCATAGGACATACTGCCGATACGCAGTATTTT. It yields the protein CASSIGHTADTQYF. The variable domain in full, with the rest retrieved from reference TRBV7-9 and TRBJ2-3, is DTGVSQNPRHKITKRGQNVTFRCDPISEHNRLYWYRQTLGQGPEFLTYFQNEAQLEKSRLLSDRFSAERPKGSFSTLEIQRTEQGDSAMYLCASSIGHTADTQYFGPGTRLTVL.

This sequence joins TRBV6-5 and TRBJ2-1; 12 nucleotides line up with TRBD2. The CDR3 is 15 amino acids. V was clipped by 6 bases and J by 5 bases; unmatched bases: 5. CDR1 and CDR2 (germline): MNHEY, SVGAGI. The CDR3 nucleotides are TGTGCCAGCAGCACCGGACTAGCGGGGAACAATGAGCAGTTCTTC. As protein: CASSTGLAGNNEQFF.

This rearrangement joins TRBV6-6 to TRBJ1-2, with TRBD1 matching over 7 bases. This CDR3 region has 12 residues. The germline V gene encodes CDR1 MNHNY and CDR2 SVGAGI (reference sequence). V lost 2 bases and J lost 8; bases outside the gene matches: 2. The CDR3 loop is CASSYTDRGYTF. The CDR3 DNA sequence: TGTGCCAGCAGTTACACGGACAGGGGCTACACCTTC.

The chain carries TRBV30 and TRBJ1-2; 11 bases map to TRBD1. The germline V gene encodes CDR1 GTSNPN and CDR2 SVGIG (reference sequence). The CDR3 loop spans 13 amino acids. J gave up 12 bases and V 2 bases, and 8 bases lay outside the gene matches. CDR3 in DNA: TGTGCCTGGAGTAGCGGGACAGGGGGTCCAAACACCTTC. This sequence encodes CAWSSGTGGPNTF.

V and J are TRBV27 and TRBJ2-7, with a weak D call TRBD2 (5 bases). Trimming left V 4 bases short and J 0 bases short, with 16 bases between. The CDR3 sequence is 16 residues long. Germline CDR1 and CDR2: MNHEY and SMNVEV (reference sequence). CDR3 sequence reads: CASSSYSRRSSYEQYF. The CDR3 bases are TGTGCCAGCAGTTCCTACTCTCGGAGGAGCTCCTACGAGCAGTACTTC.

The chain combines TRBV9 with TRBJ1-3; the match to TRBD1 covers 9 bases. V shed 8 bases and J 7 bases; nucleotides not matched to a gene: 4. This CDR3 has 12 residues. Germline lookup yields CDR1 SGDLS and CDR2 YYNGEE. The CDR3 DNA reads TGTGCCAGTGCTGGACAGGGGAACACCATATATTTT. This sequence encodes CASAGQGNTIYF.

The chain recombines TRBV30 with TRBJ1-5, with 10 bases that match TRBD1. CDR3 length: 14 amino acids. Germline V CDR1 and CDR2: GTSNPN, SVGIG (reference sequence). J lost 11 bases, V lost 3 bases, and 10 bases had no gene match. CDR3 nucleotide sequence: TGTGCCTGGAGCGGGGACAGGGGCCAGGGGGCCCAGCATTTT. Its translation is CAWSGDRGQGAQHF.

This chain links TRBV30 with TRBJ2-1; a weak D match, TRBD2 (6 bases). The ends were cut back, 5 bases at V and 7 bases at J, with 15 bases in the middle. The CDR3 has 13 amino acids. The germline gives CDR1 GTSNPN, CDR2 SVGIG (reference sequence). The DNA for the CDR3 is TGTGCCTGGGCCGGGGCGGGGAAAAATGAGCAGTTCTTC. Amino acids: CAWAGAGKNEQFF.

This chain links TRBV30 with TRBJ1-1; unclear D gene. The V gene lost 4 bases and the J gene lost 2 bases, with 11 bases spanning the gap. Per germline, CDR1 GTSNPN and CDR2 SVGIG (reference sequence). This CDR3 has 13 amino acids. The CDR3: CAWKVGGNTEAFF. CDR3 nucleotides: TGTGCCTGGAAAGTAGGCGGTAACACTGAAGCTTTCTTT.

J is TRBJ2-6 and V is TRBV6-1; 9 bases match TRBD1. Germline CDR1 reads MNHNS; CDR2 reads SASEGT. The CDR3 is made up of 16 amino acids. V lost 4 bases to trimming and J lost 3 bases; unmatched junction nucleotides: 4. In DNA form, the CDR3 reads TGTGCCAGCAGTGTTACAGGGGGCGGTGGGGCCAACGTCCTGACTTTC. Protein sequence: CASSVTGGGGANVLTF.

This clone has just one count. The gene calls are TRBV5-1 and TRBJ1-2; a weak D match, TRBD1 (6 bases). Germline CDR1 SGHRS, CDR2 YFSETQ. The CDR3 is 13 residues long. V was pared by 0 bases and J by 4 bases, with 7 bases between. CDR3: CASSLGTAYGYTF. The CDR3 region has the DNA TGCGCCAGCAGCTTGGGGACAGCCTATGGCTACACCTTC.

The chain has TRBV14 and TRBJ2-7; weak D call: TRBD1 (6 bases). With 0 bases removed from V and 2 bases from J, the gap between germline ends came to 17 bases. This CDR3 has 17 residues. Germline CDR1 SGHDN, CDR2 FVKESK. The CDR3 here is CASSQERGKWTPYEQYF. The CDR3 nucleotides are TGTGCCAGCAGCCAAGAGAGGGGGAAGTGGACACCCTACGAGCAGTACTTC.

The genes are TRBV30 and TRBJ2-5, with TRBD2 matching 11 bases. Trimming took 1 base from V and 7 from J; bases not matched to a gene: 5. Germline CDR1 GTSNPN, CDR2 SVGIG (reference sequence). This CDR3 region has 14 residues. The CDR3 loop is CAWSGLAGSGTQYF. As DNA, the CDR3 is TGTGCCTGGAGTGGACTAGCGGGATCTGGGACCCAGTACTTC.

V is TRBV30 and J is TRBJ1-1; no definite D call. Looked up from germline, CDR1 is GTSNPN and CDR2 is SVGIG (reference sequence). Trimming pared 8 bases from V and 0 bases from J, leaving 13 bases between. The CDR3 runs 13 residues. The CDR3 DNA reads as TGTGCCCGGACTTCTCAGGTGAACACTGAAGCTTTCTTT. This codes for CARTSQVNTEAFF.

CDR3 protein: CASSLAVGDRASGLTF. CDR3 DNA: TGCGCCAGCAGCTTGGCGGTTGGGGACAGGGCCTCGGGCCTGACTTTC. The V gene is TRBV5-1, the J gene TRBJ2-6; the match to TRBD1 covers 9 bases. V lost 0 bases, J lost 15 bases, and 13 bases stayed unmatched. Looked up from germline, CDR1 is SGHRS and CDR2 is YFSETQ. CDR3 size: 16 residues.

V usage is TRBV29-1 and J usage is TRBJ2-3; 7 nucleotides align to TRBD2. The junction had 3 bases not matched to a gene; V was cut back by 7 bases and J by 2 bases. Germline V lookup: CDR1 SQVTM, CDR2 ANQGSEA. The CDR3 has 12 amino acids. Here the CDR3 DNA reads TGCAGCGGCCGGGGGGTCACAGATACGCAGTATTTT. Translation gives CSGRGVTDTQYF.

CDR3 nucleotide sequence: TGTGCCTGGACAGGGGGTCACACCGGGGAGCTGTTTTTT. Protein sequence: CAWTGGHTGELFF. This sequence joins TRBV30 and TRBJ2-2; 7 bases are a match to TRBD1. This CDR3 spans 13 amino acids. J was trimmed by 3 bases and V by 4 bases; bases with no gene match: 2. Germline CDR1 GTSNPN, CDR2 SVGIG (reference sequence).

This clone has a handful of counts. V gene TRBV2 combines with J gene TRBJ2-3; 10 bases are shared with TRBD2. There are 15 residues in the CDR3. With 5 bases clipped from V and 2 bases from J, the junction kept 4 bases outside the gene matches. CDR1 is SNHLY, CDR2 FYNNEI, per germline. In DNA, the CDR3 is TGTGCCAGCAGTTTAGCGGGGGGTGCCACAGATACGCAGTATTTT. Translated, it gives CASSLAGGATDTQYF.